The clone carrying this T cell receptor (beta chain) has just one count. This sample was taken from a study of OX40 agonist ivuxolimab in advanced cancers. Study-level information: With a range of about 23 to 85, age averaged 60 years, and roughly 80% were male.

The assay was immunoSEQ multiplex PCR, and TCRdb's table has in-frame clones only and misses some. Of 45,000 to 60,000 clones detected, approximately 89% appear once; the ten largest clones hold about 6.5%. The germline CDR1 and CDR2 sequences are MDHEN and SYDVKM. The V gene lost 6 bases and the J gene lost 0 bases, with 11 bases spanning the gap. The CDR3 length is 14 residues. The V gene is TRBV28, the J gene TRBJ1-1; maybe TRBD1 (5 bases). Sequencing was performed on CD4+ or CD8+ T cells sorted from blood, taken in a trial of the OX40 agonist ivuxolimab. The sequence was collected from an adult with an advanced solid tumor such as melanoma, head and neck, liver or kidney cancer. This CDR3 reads CASRPDRVNTEAFF. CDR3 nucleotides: TGTGCCAGCAGACCTGACAGAGTGAACACTGAAGCTTTCTTT.